A single sample gave rise to the 23 T cell receptor beta chains below, sequenced in a study of blood T cell repertoires in COVID-19. Profiling relied on immunoSEQ multiplex PCR, and the TCRdb table lists in-frame clones only, not all of them. The table lists 250,000 or so clones, more than 75% of them singletons. What was sequenced was peripheral blood. The source of these receptors is a man in his forties with active or convalescent COVID-19.

This chain links TRBV3-1 (or the pseudogene TRBV3-2) with TRBJ2-1; 11 bases are a match to TRBD2. The CDR3 extends over 14 amino acids. Trimming removed 2 bases from V and 8 bases from J; junction bases left unmatched: 2. Germline V gene data show CDR1 as LGHDT and CDR2 as YNNKEL (reference sequence). CDR3 amino acids: CASSQTSGSDEQFF. The CDR3 DNA follows: TGTGCCAGCAGCCAAACTAGCGGGAGTGATGAGCAGTTCTTC.

This clone was found once. The rearrangement uses TRBV3-1 (or the pseudogene TRBV3-2) and TRBJ2-3; tentatively, D is TRBD2 (5 bases). Trimming left V 0 bases short and J 5 bases short, with 15 bases between. The CDR3 loop spans 16 amino acids. Germline loops: CDR1 LGHDT, CDR2 YNNKEL (reference sequence). As DNA, the CDR3 is TGTGCCAGCAGCCAAGAAGGCCGGGAAAAAGAAGATACGCAGTATTTT. Translating it yields CASSQEGREKEDTQYF.

The V call is TRBV5-1, the J call TRBJ1-3; D remains ambiguous. The germline V and J ends were trimmed by 4 bases and 0 bases, with 11 bases remaining between them. Germline V CDR1 and CDR2: SGHRS, YFSETQ. The CDR3 sequence is 15 residues long. The CDR3 DNA reads TGCGCCAGCAGCCGTGAGTCCGGCTCTGGAAACACCATATATTTT. Translation gives CASSRESGSGNTIYF.

The chain employs TRBV9 and TRBJ1-2; a weak D match, TRBD1 (6 bases). This CDR3 is 13 amino acids long. Per the germline V gene, CDR1 is SGDLS and CDR2 is YYNGEE. Trimming removed 4 bases at V and 4 bases at J, with 11 bases between. CDR3 amino acids: CASSLTGTYGYTF. The CDR3 bases are TGTGCCAGCAGCCTTACAGGGACCTATGGCTACACCTTC.

The V and J genes are TRBV24-1 and TRBJ2-1, with TRBD2 as a possible D gene (6 bases). CDR1 is KGHDR, CDR2 SFDVKD, per germline. There are 15 residues in the CDR3. The germline V and J ends were trimmed by 9 bases and 1 base, with 15 bases remaining between them. The CDR3 DNA is TGTGCCACCGTCCTTCGGGAGCGGTCCTACAATGAGCAGTTCTTC. Translated: CATVLRERSYNEQFF.

V gene TRBV28 combines with J gene TRBJ1-2; TRBD1 matches at 7 bases. This CDR3 region has 14 residues. The junction had 4 bases not matched to a gene; V was cut back by 3 bases and J by 3 bases. Germline V gene lookup returns CDR1 MDHEN and CDR2 SYDVKM. CDR3 nucleotide sequence: TGTGCCAGCAGTTTCACAGGGGTTTACTATGGCTACACCTTC. It encodes CASSFTGVYYGYTF.

The gene calls are TRBV11-3 and TRBJ2-5; D ambiguous. With 5 bases removed from V and 2 bases from J, the gap between germline ends came to 12 bases. The CDR3 is made up of 14 amino acids. The germline CDR1 and CDR2 sequences are SGHNT and YENEEA. CDR3 nucleotides: TGTGCCAGCAGCGACCGCAGGTCACAAGAGACCCAGTACTTC. Its protein product is CASSDRRSQETQYF.

The chain uses TRBV5-6 and TRBJ1-2; D is uncertain. Germline values: CDR1 SGHDT, CDR2 YYEEEE. V dropped 1 base and J dropped 7 bases, with 20 bases sitting between them. The CDR3 extends over 16 amino acids. The CDR3 is CASSLPARAGAGGYTF. CDR3 sequence (DNA): TGTGCCAGCAGCTTGCCGGCTCGGGCAGGAGCGGGTGGCTACACCTTC.

For this clone: The sample holds other DNA sequences that translate to the same CDR3. For the CDR3, the DNA is TGTGCCAGCAGCTTGACTAGCGGGAGCTACAATGAGCAGTTCTTC. This sequence encodes CASSLTSGSYNEQFF. The gene calls are TRBV5-4 and TRBJ2-1; 11 bases map to TRBD2. The junction had 0 bases not matched to a gene; V was cut back by 1 base and J by 3 bases. This CDR3 comprises 15 residues. From germline, CDR1 is SGHNT and CDR2 YYREEE (reference sequence).

The CDR3 protein is CASSYGRGGDFTDTQYF. Here the CDR3 DNA reads TGTGCCAGCAGCTACGGACGGGGGGGCGACTTCACAGATACGCAGTATTTT. The chain links TRBV13 to TRBJ2-3, with TRBD2 identical over 8 bases. Trimming at V came to 4 bases and at J to 2 bases, leaving 11 bases not matched to a gene. The CDR3 totals 17 residues. CDR1 and CDR2 from the germline V gene are PRHDT and FYEKMQ (reference sequence).

The chain uses TRBV11-2 and TRBJ1-6, with D hard to call. The CDR3 covers 14 residues. Trimming pared 5 bases from V and 13 bases from J, leaving 18 bases between. The germline V gene encodes CDR1 SGHAT and CDR2 FQNNGV. The CDR3 reads CASSPMPTLSPLHF. The CDR3 coding sequence is TGTGCCAGCAGCCCCATGCCCACCCTGAGCCCCCTCCACTTT.

About this clone itself: This sample also contains other DNA sequences that code for the same CDR3. This chain links TRBV30 with TRBJ1-4; the D is unclear. The ends were cut back, 0 bases at V and 8 bases at J, with 7 bases in the middle. The CDR3 has 12 amino acids. Per the germline V gene, CDR1 is GTSNPN and CDR2 is SVGIG (reference sequence). The CDR3 region has the DNA TGTGCCTGGAGTGTACTGAGGGAAAAACTGTTTTTT. Protein product: CAWSVLREKLFF.

The chain is built from TRBV7-6 and TRBJ1-5; weak D call: TRBD1 (5 bases). The CDR3 is 14 residues long. Trimming stripped 5 bases from V and 5 bases from J, with 13 bases between. In germline, CDR1 is SGHVS, CDR2 FNYEAQ. The CDR3 sequence: CASSPRGTDQPQHF. CDR3 sequence (DNA): TGTGCCAGCAGCCCTCGGGGGACCGATCAGCCCCAGCATTTT.

The gene calls are TRBV14 and TRBJ2-7; D is perhaps TRBD1 (6 bases). This CDR3 is built from 12 residues. V shed 1 base and J shed 8 bases, with 9 bases lying between them. The germline V gene encodes CDR1 SGHDN and CDR2 FVKESK. For the CDR3, the DNA is TGTGCCAGCAGCCAAGCTAGGGGGAAGCAGTACTTC. Translating gives CASSQARGKQYF.

The chain has TRBV5-4 and TRBJ2-1; 10 positions match TRBD2. The CDR3 covers 17 residues. Germline CDR1 and CDR2: SGHNT and YYREEE (reference sequence). V was clipped by 1 base and J by 3 bases; unmatched bases: 7. CDR3 nucleotides: TGTGCCAGCAGCTTGAGCCCTAGCGGGGGCAACTACAATGAGCAGTTCTTC. Encoded protein: CASSLSPSGGNYNEQFF. Filled out from reference TRBV5-4 and TRBJ2-1, the complete variable domain reads ETGVTQSPTHLIKTRGQQVTLRCSSQSGHNTVSWYQQALGQGPQFIFQYYREEENGRGNFPPRFSGLQFPNYSSELNVNALELDDSALYLCASSLSPSGGNYNEQFFGPGTRLTVL.

Comment on this clone: Sequence at one end of the junction differs from germline and may be a read error. The V and J genes are TRBV30 and TRBJ1-1; tentative D call: TRBD1 (5 bases). This CDR3 comprises 12 residues. Germline V lookup: CDR1 GTSNPN, CDR2 SVGIG (reference sequence). CDR3 protein: CAWRKWGTRTHF. The CDR3 coding sequence is TGTGCCTGGAGAAAGTGGGGCACTCGAACCCACTTT.

V and J are TRBV27 and TRBJ1-6, with D possibly being TRBD1 (5 bases). V lost 0 bases and J lost 5, with 14 bases in between. This CDR3 has 17 residues. Per the germline V gene, CDR1 is MNHEY and CDR2 is SMNVEV (reference sequence). For the CDR3, the DNA is TGTGCCAGCAGTTTATCGCGTACAGGAACGAATAATTCACCCCTCCACTTT. Its protein is CASSLSRTGTNNSPLHF.

This clone was seen once. The J gene is TRBJ2-7, the V gene TRBV28, with 7 nucleotides matching TRBD1. The CDR3 spans 15 residues. The germline CDR1 and CDR2 sequences are MDHEN and SYDVKM. The J segment lost 3 bases and the V segment lost 4 bases, leaving 9 bases of the junction unmatched. The CDR3 DNA sequence: TGTGCCAGCAGTTCACCCTCGACAGGGTACTACGAGCAGTACTTC. This sequence encodes CASSSPSTGYYEQYF.

This chain uses TRBV11-2 with TRBJ2-5; D gene uncertain. This CDR3 is built from 11 residues. V was trimmed by 1 base and J by 9 bases, leaving 6 bases between them. Looked up from germline, CDR1 is SGHAT and CDR2 is FQNNGV. The CDR3 bases are TGTGCCAGCAGCTTAGGGCCCCCCCAGTACTTC. Its protein product is CASSLGPPQYF.

The chain couples TRBV3-1 (or the pseudogene TRBV3-2) to TRBJ1-5; no clear D. Trimming stripped 0 bases from V and 0 bases from J, with 12 bases between. Germline V lookup: CDR1 LGHDT, CDR2 YNNKEL (reference sequence). The CDR3 consists of 17 residues. The CDR3 DNA follows: TGTGCCAGCAGCCAAGATGCCGGAGGCTATAGCAATCAGCCCCAGCATTTT. This encodes CASSQDAGGYSNQPQHF.

The chain carries TRBV10-3 and TRBJ1-1; tentatively, D is TRBD1 (6 bases). V lost 11 bases and J lost 1, with 17 bases in between. The germline V gene has CDR1 ENHRY and CDR2 SYGVKD. The CDR3 is made up of 14 amino acids. The CDR3 reads CAAKVGGRNTEAFF. In DNA, the CDR3 is TGTGCCGCGAAGGTAGGGGGTAGGAACACTGAAGCTTTCTTT.

The chain carries TRBV27 and TRBJ2-7; 8 bases map to TRBD2. In germline, CDR1 is MNHEY, CDR2 SMNVEV (reference sequence). The CDR3 is 15 amino acids. J lost 3 bases, V lost 3 bases, and 7 bases had no gene match. The CDR3: CASSFGAGGYYEQYF. The CDR3 nucleotides read TGTGCCAGCAGTTTTGGGGCGGGGGGTTACTACGAGCAGTACTTC.

The chain links TRBV10-2 to TRBJ1-2, with D perhaps TRBD1 (5 bases). From germline, CDR1 is WSHSY and CDR2 SAAADI. Trimming pared 3 bases from V and 7 bases from J, leaving 15 bases between. The CDR3 runs 14 residues. CDR3: CASSESQVMGGYTF. In DNA form, the CDR3 reads TGCGCCAGCAGTGAATCACAGGTCATGGGTGGCTACACCTTC.